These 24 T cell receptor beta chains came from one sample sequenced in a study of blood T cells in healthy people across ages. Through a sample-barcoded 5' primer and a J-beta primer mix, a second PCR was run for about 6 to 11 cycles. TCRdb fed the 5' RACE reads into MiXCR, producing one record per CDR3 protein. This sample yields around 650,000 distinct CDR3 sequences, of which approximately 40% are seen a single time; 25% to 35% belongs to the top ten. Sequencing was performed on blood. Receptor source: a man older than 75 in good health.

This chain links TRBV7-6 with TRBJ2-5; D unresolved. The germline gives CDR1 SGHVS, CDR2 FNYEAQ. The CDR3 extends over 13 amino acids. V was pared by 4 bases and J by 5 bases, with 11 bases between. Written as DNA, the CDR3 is TGTGCCAGCAGCTCGCGGTTCGGGGAGACCCAGTACTTC. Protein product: CASSSRFGETQYF.

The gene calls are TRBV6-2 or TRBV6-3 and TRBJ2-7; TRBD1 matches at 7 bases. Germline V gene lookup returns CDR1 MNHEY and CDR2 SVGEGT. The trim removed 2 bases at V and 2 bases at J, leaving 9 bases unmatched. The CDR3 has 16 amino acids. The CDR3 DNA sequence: TGTGCCAGCAGTTACGCCTTCCCCGGGACAGCCTACGAGCAGTACTTC. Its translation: CASSYAFPGTAYEQYF.

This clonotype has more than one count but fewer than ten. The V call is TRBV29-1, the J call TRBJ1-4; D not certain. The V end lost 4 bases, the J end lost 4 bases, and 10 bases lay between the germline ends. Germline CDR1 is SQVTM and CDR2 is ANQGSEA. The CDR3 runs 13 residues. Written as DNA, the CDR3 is TGCAGCGTTGGGGGAAGGAGTAATGAAAAACTGTTTTTT. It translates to CSVGGRSNEKLFF.

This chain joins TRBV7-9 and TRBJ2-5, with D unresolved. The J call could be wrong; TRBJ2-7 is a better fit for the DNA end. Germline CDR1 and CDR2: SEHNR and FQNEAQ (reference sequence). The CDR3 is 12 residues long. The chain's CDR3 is CASGGRNYEQYF. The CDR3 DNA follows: TGTGCCAGCGGCGGACGCAACTACGAGCAGTACTTC.

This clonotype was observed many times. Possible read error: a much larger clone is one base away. The CDR3: CASSVTPQETQYF. The CDR3 DNA reads TGTGCCAGCAGCGTAACACCTCAAGAGACCCAGTACTTC. The J gene is TRBJ2-5, the V gene TRBV7-2; D remains ambiguous. The CDR3 totals 13 residues. V was pared by 5 bases and J by 2 bases, with 9 bases between. Germline values: CDR1 SGHTA, CDR2 FQGNSA. The full variable domain, in which reference TRBV7-2 and TRBJ2-5 provide the parts outside the CDR3, is GAGVSQSPSNKVTEKGKDVELRCDPISGHTALYWYRQSLGQGLEFLIYFQGNSAPDKSGLPSDRFSAERTGGSVSTLTIQRTQQEDSAVYLCASSVTPQETQYFGPGTRLLVL.

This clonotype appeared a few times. CDR3 sequence (DNA): TGTGCCAGCAGCCCCCAGGGCAGGAGGAACACTGAAGCTTTCTTT. Its translation is CASSPQGRRNTEAFF. V gene TRBV14 combines with J gene TRBJ1-1; D perhaps matches TRBD1 (5 bases). Trimming shortened V by 4 bases and J by 1 base, and 13 bases separated the two germline ends. The CDR3 consists of 15 residues. Germline CDR1 and CDR2: SGHDN and FVKESK.

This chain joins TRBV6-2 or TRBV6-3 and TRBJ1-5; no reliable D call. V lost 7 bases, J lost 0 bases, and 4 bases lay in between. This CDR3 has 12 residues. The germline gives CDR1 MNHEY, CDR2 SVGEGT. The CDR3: CASMDSNQPQHF. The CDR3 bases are TGTGCCAGCATGGATAGCAATCAGCCCCAGCATTTT.

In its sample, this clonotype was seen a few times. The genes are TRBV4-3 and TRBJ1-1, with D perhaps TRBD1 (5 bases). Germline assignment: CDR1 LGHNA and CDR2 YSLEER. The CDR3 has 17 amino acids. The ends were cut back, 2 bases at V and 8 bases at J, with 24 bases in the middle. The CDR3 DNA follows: TGCGCCAGCAGCCAAAAAAAAGGGGTACTCAGGGAGGGCGAAGCTTTCTTT. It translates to CASSQKKGVLREGEAFF.

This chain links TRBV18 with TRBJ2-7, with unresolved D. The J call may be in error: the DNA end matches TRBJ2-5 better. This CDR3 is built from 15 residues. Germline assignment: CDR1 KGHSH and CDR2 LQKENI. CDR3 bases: TGTGCCAGCTCACCACAGACCGCCCGTAGGGAGACCCAGTACTTC. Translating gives CASSPQTARRETQYF.

CDR3 nucleotides: TGTGCCAGCAACCGGGACGGAAATCTTGAGCAGTTCTTC. This codes for CASNRDGNLEQFF. The genes are TRBV7-2 and TRBJ2-1; either TRBD1 or TRBD2 may fit D (5 bases each). V lost 7 bases and J lost 9, with 16 bases in between. The CDR3 is 13 residues long. Per germline, CDR1 SGHTA and CDR2 FQGNSA.

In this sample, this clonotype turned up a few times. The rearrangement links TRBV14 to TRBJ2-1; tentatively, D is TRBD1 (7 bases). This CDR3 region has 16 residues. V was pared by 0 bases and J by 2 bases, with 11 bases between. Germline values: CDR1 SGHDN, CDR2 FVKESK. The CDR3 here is CASSQDGGTAYNEQFF. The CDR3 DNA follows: TGTGCCAGCAGCCAAGATGGAGGGACAGCCTACAATGAGCAGTTCTTC.

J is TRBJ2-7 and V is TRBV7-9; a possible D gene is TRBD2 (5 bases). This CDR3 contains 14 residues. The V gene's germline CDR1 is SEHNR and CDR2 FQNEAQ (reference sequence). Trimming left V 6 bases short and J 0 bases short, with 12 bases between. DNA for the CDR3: TGTGCCAGCAGACGCGAGAGCGGCTCCTACGAGCAGTACTTC. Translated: CASRRESGSYEQYF. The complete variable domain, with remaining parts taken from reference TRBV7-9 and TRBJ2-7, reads DTGVSQNPRHKITKRGQNVTFRCDPISEHNRLYWYRQTLGQGPEFLTYFQNEAQLEKSRLLSDRFSAERPKGSFSTLEIQRTEQGDSAMYLCASRRESGSYEQYFGPGTRLTVT.

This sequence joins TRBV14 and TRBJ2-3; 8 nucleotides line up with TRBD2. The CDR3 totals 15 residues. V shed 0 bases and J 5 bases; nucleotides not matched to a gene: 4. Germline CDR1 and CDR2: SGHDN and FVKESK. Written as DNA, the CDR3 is TGTGCCAGCAGCCAAGAACCTAGCGGGCGAGATACGCAGTATTTT. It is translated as CASSQEPSGRDTQYF.

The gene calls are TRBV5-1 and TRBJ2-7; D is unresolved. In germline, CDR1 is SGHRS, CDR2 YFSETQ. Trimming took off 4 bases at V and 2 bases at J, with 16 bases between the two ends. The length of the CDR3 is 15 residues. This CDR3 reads CASSLIVGSAYEQYF. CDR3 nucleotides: TGCGCCAGCAGCCTGATCGTCGGCAGCGCCTACGAGCAGTACTTC.

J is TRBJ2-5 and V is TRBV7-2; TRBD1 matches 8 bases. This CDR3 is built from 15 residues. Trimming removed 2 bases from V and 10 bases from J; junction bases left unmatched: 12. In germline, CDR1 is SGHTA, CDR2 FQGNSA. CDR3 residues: CASSLSIRGREIQYF. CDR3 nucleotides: TGTGCCAGCAGCTTAAGCATCAGGGGGCGAGAAATCCAGTACTTC.

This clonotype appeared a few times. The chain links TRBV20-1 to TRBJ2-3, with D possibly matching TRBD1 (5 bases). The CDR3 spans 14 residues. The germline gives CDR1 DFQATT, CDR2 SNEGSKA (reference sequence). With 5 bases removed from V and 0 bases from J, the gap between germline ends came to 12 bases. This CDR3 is CSAQTGYSTDTQYF. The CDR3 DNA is TGCAGTGCTCAAACAGGTTATAGCACAGATACGCAGTATTTT.

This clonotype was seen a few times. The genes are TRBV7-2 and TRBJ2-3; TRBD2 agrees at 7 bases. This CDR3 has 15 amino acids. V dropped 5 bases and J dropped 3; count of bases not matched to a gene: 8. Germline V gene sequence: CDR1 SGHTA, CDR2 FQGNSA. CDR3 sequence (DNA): TGTGCCAGCAGCGTGGGGGGTAGCGGGACAGATACGCAGTATTTT. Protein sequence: CASSVGGSGTDTQYF.

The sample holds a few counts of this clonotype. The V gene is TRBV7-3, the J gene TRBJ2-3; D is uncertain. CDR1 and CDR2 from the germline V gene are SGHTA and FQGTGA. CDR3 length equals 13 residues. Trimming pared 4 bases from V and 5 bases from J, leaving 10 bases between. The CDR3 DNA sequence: TGTGCCAGCAGCTCCTTAGTCAAAGATACGCAGTATTTT. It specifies CASSSLVKDTQYF.

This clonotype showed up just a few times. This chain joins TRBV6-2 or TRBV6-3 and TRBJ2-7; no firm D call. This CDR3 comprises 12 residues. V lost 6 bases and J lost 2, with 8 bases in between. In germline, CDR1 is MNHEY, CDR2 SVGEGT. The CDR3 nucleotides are TGTGCCAGCAGGCCTGGACCCTACGAGCAGTACTTC. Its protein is CASRPGPYEQYF.

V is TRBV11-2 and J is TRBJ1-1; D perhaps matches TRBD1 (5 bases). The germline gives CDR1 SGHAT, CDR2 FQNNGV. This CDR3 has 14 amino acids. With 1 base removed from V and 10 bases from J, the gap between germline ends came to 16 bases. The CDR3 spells CASSLVGERDRAFF. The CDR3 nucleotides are TGTGCCAGCAGCTTAGTGGGGGAGCGGGATCGAGCTTTCTTT.

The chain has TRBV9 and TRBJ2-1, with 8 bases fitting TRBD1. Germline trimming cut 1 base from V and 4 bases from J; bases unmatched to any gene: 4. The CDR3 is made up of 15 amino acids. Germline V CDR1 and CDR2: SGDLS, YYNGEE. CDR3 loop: CASSVQGAEYNEQFF. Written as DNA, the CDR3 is TGTGCCAGCAGCGTACAGGGGGCAGAATACAATGAGCAGTTCTTC.

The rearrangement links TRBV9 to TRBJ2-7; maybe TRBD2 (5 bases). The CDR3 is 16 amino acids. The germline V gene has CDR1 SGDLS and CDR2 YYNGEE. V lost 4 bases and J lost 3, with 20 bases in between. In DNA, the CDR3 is TGTGCCAGCAGCCCCTCCCAGCGGCCGGCAGTCTACGAGCAGTACTTC. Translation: CASSPSQRPAVYEQYF.

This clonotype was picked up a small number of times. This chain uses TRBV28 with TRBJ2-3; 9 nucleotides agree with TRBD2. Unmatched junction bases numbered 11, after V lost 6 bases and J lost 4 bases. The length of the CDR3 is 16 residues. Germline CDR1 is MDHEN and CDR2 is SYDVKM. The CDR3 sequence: CASRTSGTSWADTQYF. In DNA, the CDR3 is TGTGCCAGCAGAACCTCCGGGACTAGCTGGGCAGATACGCAGTATTTT.

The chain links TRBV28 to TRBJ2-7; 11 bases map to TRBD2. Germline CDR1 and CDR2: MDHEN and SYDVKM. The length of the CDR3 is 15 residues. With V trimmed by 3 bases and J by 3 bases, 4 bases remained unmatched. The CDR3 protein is CASSFSSGRRYEQYF. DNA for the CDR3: TGTGCCAGCAGTTTCTCTAGCGGGAGGCGCTACGAGCAGTACTTC.